These T cell receptor beta chains were read from a single sample in a study of T cell repertoires in cytomegalovirus infection. These receptors' antigens are unknown. TCRdb redid the calling of the reads with MiXCR, one entry per CDR3 protein. The sample includes approximately 910,000 distinct CDR3 sequences, approximately 31% of them seen just once. The sample in question was cultured CD8+ T cells from PBMCs, obtained from culture after CMV antigen stimulation. The source is a human donor in good health (CMV status not recorded). Some clones in this sample may be carry-over from other donors' samples. Both conserved end residues are part of each CDR3. Clone size, where shown, is once, few, many, or a class for clones that have expanded.

V	size	CDR3
TRBV6-1	few	CASSPGTTNSYEQYF
TRBV12-3/TRBV12-4	NA	CASSLPGKTEAFF
TRBV6-6	few	CASSYRRQGLNQPQHF
TRBV19	few	CASSMGLGTTEAFF
TRBV7-8	many	CASSTDREPYQETQYF
TRBV7-2	many	CASSLRGRPSTDTQYF
TRBV28	NA	CASSSNLYAGGPSRTDTQYF
TRBV24-1	NA	CATSVPGRRRETQYF
TRBV7-8	few	CASSLDLLAGGRETQYF
TRBV27	NA	CASRSLNYGYTF
TRBV7-2	many	CASSFSLLAGFTDTQYF
TRBV6-5	NA	CASSYSAAGNSYGYTF
TRBV6-5	few	CASTLDRANYNEQFF
TRBV7-9	NA	CASSLRTENTEAFF
TRBV4-1	NA	CASSQELASTYEQYF
TRBV14	few	CASSRRGEANEQFF
TRBV19	NA	CASSTQYRDTEAFF
TRBV24-1	NA	CATSDLQDSRPYGYTF
TRBV25-1	few	CASSGRSRVTYSGANVLTF
TRBV7-9	few	CASSGSGGPNTGELFF
TRBV20-1	NA	CSALGGPAETQYF
TRBV9	NA	CASSVGGPSSGVQFF
TRBV10-3	NA	CAISERFAPRETYEQYF
TRBV29-1	NA	CSVGGPRGYNEQFF
TRBV19	NA	CASSIIGTGRPNTGELFF
TRBV29-1	few	CSVEWPGQTIYGYTF
TRBV6-5	few	CASSPLTSGGAIQYF
TRBV5-5	NA	CASRLGSKTQYF
TRBV12-3/TRBV12-4	NA	CASRGQGLTGELFF
TRBV10-2	NA	CASSRESLLGEKLFF
TRBV12-3/TRBV12-4	NA	CASSQGTGGALGAKNIQYF
TRBV2	few	CASSDRTGVGEKLFF
TRBV4-1	NA	CASTRKPGLEYNEQFF
TRBV6-5	NA	CASSYSGGGPNYGYTF
TRBV7-8	many	CASSDSGGALNYGYTF
TRBV7-8	NA	CASSYRRGALSFLNTEASF